A selection of T cell receptor beta chains follows, all from one sample in a study of blood T cell repertoires in COVID-19. Sequencing used immunoSEQ multiplex PCR; TCRdb keeps in-frame clones, though not all of them. The data show around 180,000 clones, with 85% to 90% seen just once and 3.5% to 4.5% held by the top ten. The material sequenced was peripheral blood. The origin of the receptors is a human donor in a cohort sampled during active COVID-19. Both conserved end residues are part of each CDR3. The D gene is left open where the match is weak. Some rows have no size entry. The others give once, few or many, or a class for an expanded clone.

clone_size | j_call | d_call | v_call | cdr3_nt | cdr3_aa
once | TRBJ2-7 | - | TRBV18 | TGTGCCAGCTCACCAGGGGCCACCGAGCAGTACTTC | CASSPGATEQYF
- | TRBJ2-7 | - | TRBV7-2 | TGTGCCAGCAGCTTAGTCCATGCAGTTTACGAGCAGTACTTC | CASSLVHAVYEQYF
- | TRBJ2-7 | - | TRBV20-1 | TGCAGTGCTAGTACGGGGAGCCTCGAGCAGTACTTC | CSASTGSLEQYF
- | TRBJ2-3 | - | TRBV29-1 | TGCAGCGTGACTCCTAGCCTTAGCACAGATACGCAGTATTTT | CSVTPSLSTDTQYF
- | TRBJ1-2 | TRBD1 | TRBV4-1 | TGCGCCAGCAGCCAAGAGACAGGGGCCTCGGTTTTTAGAGGCTACACCTTC | CASSQETGASVFRGYTF
few | TRBJ2-7 | - | TRBV18 | TGTGCCAGCTCACCCAGGGCCGACGAGCAGTACTTC | CASSPRADEQYF
- | TRBJ2-5 | - | TRBV20-1 | TGCAGTGCTAGCGGGAGAGAGACCCAGTACTTC | CSASGRETQYF
once | TRBJ2-5 | TRBD2 | TRBV3-1/TRBV3-2 | TGTGCCAGCAGAGAGGGACTAGCGGGGTTCGGGGAGACCCAGTACTTC | CASREGLAGFGETQYF
- | TRBJ1-1 | - | TRBV15 | TGTGCCACCAGCGTACCTGGCTCCGAAGCTTTCTTT | CATSVPGSEAFF
- | TRBJ1-1 | TRBD1 | TRBV9 | TGTGCCAGCAGCGTAGGGACAGGGGCAGACACTGAAGCTTTCTTT | CASSVGTGADTEAFF
- | TRBJ2-7 | - | TRBV5-1 | TGCGCCAGCAGCTTCCCAGGGAAGGACGAGCAGTACTTC | CASSFPGKDEQYF
once | TRBJ2-6 | TRBD1 | TRBV6-2/TRBV6-3 | TGTGCCAGCAGTTACCCCCGCCCGGACAGGGGACTGATCTCTGGGGCCAACGTCCTGACTTTC | CASSYPRPDRGLISGANVLTF
- | TRBJ2-1 | - | TRBV29-1 | TGCAGTTGCTTTGGAGAGAGCTCCTACAATGAGCAGTTCTTC | CSCFGESSYNEQFF
once | TRBJ2-1 | TRBD2 | TRBV12-5 | TGTGCTAGTGGTTTCCTCCCCCTTGGGCTAGCGGACTACAATGAGCAGTTCTTC | CASGFLPLGLADYNEQFF
- | TRBJ2-7 | - | TRBV6-5 | TGTGCCAGCAGTTACTCGTCCACTCCCTACTACGAGCAGTACTTC | CASSYSSTPYYEQYF
few | TRBJ1-6 | TRBD1 | TRBV9 | TGTGCCAGCAGCGTTCTTCCCACAGGGGAGACACCCCTCCACTTT | CASSVLPTGETPLHF
once | TRBJ2-6 | TRBD1 | TRBV10-3 | TGTGCCATCAGCGTGACAGGGGTCACCTCTGGGGCCAACGTCCTGACTTTC | CAISVTGVTSGANVLTF
- | TRBJ1-2 | - | TRBV7-2 | TGTGCCAGCAGCGACAGGCAGTATGGCTACACCTTC | CASSDRQYGYTF
- | TRBJ1-2 | - | TRBV5-6 | TGTGCCAGCAGCTTATCCTCTTTCTATGGCTACACCTTC | CASSLSSFYGYTF
- | TRBJ1-2 | - | TRBV5-1 | TGCGCCAGCAGCCCCATATCCGGGACATCTAACTATGGCTACACCTTC | CASSPISGTSNYGYTF
- | TRBJ2-3 | - | TRBV2 | TGTGCCAGCAGTGAGGGGTGGACGGGGAGGGATACGCAGTATTTT | CASSEGWTGRDTQYF
- | TRBJ1-1 | TRBD1 | TRBV5-1 | TGCGCCAGCAGCTCCGGACAGGGAGAGACTGAAGCTTTCTTT | CASSSGQGETEAFF
- | TRBJ2-5 | - | TRBV4-3 | TGCGCCAGCAGCCAAGATTTGGGGGGAACCCTCCAAGAGACCCAGTACTTC | CASSQDLGGTLQETQYF
- | TRBJ2-3 | - | TRBV5-1 | TGCGCCAGCACTCTGGGGACCCGGGGGACAGATACGCAGTATTTT | CASTLGTRGTDTQYF
- | TRBJ1-5 | TRBD1 | TRBV7-2 | TGTGCCAGCAGCTTGGGACAGAGCGTCAATCAGCCCCAGCATTTT | CASSLGQSVNQPQHF
- | TRBJ2-1 | TRBD1 | TRBV5-4 | TGTGCCAGCAGGTTCGACAGGGGTAGCTACAATGAGCAGTTCTTC | CASRFDRGSYNEQFF
- | TRBJ2-5 | TRBD1 | TRBV7-8 | TGTGCCAGCAGCTTAAGGACAGGTTCGGGAGAGACCCAGTACTTC | CASSLRTGSGETQYF